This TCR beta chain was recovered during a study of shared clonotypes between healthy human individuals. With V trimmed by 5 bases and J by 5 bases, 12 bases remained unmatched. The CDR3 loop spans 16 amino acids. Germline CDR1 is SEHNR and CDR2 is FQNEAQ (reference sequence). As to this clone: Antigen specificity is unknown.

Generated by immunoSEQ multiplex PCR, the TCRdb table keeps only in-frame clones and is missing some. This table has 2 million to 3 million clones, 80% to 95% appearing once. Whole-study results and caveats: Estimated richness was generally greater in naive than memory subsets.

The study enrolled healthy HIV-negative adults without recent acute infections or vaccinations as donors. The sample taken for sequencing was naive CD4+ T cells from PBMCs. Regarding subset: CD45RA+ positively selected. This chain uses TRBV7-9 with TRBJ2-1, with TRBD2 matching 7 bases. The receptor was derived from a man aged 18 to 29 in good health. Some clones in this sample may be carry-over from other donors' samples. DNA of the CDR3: TGTGCCAGCAGCCCGCGCGGGAGTTCCCCCAACAATGAGCAGTTCTTC. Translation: CASSPRGSSPNNEQFF. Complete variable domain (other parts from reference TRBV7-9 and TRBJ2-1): DTGVSQNPRHKITKRGQNVTFRCDPISEHNRLYWYRQTLGQGPEFLTYFQNEAQLEKSRLLSDRFSAERPKGSFSTLEIQRTEQGDSAMYLCASSPRGSSPNNEQFFGPGTRLTVL.